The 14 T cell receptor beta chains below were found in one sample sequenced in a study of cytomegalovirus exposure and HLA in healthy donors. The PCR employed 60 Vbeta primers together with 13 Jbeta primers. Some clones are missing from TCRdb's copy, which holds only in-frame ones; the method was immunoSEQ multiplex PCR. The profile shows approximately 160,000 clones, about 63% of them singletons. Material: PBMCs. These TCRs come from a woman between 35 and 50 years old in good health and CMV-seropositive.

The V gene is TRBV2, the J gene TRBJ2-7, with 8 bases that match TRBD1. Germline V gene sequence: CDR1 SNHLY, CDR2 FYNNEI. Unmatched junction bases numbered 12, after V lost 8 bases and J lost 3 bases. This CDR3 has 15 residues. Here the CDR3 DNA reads TGTGCCAGCCTTTCAGGGGGCCTTAAAAACTACGAGCAGTACTTC. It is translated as CASLSGGLKNYEQYF.

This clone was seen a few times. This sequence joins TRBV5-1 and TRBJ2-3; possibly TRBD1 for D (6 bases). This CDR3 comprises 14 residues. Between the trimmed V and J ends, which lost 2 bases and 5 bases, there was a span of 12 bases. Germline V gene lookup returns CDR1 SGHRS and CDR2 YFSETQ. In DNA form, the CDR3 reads TGCGCCAGCAGCTTCGGTAGGGGGAAAGATACGCAGTATTTT. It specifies CASSFGRGKDTQYF.

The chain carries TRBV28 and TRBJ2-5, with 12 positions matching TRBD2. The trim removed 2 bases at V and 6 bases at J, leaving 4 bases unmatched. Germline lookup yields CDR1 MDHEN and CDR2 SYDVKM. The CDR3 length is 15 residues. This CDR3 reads CASSLRTSGVKTQYF. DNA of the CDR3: TGTGCCAGCAGTTTAAGGACTAGCGGGGTGAAGACCCAGTACTTC.

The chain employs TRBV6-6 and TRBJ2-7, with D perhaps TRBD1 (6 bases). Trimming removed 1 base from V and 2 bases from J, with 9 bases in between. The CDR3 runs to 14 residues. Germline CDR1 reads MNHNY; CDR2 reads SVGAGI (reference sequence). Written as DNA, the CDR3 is TGTGCCAGCAGTTACTATACAGGGACCTACGAGCAGTACTTC. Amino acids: CASSYYTGTYEQYF.

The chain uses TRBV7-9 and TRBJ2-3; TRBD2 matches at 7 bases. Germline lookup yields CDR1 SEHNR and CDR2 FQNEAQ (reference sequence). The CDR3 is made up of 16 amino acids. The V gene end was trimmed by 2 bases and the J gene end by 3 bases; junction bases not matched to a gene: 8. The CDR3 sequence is CASSLSLAAETDTQYF. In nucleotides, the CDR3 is TGTGCCAGCAGCTTATCTCTAGCGGCTGAAACAGATACGCAGTATTTT.

The chain's CDR3 is CASSNPGQGSYGTYEQYF. The DNA for the CDR3 is TGTGCCAGCAGTAATCCGGGACAGGGTTCCTACGGTACTTACGAGCAGTACTTC. The chain employs TRBV28 and TRBJ2-7; 9 bases fit TRBD1. CDR3 size: 18 residues. J lost 4 bases, V lost 5 bases, and 18 bases had no gene match. CDR1 MDHEN and CDR2 SYDVKM come from the germline V gene.

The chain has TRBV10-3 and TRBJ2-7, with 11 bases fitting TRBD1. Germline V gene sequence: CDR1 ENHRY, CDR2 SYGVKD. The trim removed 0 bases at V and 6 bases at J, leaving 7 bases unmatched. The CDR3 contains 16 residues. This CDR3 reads CAISESGGTGGLEQYF. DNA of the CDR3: TGTGCCATCAGTGAGTCAGGGGGGACAGGGGGTCTCGAGCAGTACTTC.

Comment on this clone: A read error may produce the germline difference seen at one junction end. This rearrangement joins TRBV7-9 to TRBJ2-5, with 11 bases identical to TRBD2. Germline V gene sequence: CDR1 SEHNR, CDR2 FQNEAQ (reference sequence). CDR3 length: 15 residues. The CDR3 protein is CSSSLVLAGGETQYF. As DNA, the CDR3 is TGTTCCAGCAGCTTAGTGCTAGCGGGGGGAGAGACCCAGTACTTC.

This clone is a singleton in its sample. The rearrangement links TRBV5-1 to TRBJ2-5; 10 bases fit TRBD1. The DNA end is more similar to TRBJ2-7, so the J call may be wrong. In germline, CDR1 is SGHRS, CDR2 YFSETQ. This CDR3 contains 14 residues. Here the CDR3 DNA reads TGCGCCAGCAGCACGGACAGGGGGTCCCCCGAGCAGTACTTC. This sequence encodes CASSTDRGSPEQYF.

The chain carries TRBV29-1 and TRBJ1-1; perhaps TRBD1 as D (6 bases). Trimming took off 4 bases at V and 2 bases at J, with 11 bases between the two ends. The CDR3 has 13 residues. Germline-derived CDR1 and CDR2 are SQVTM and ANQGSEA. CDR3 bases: TGCAGCGTTGCCCAGACAGGCAACACTGAAGCTTTCTTT. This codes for CSVAQTGNTEAFF.

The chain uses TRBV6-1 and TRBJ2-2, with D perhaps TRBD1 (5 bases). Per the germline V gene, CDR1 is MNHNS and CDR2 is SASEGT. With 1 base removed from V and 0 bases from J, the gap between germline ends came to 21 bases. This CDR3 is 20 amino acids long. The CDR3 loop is CASSEGWGTGLPPNTGELFF. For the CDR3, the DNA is TGTGCCAGCAGTGAAGGTTGGGGAACAGGCCTACCTCCGAACACCGGGGAGCTGTTTTTT.

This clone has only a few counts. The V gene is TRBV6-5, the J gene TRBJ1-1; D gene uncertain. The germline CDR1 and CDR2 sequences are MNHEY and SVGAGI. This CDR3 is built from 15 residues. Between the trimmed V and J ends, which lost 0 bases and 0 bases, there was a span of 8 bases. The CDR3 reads CASSYSQNMNTEAFF. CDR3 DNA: TGTGCCAGCAGTTACTCACAGAACATGAACACTGAAGCTTTCTTT.

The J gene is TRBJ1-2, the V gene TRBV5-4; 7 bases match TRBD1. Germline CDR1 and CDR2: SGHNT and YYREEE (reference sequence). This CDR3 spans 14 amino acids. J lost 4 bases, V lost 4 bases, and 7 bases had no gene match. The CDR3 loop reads CASSPTPGGYGYTF. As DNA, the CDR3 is TGTGCCAGCAGCCCAACGCCAGGGGGCTATGGCTACACCTTC.

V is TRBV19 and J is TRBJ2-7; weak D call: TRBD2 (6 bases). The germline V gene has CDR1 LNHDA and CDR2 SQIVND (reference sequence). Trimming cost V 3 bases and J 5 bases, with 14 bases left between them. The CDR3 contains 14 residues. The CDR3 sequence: CASSMGGKRDEQYF. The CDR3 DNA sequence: TGTGCCAGTAGTATGGGAGGAAAGAGGGACGAGCAGTACTTC.